This TCR beta chain was found in a study of blood T cell repertoires in COVID-19. Under the authors' procedure: Reference gene primer amplification gave nucleated cell count estimates. TCRdb's table, derived via immunoSEQ multiplex PCR, lists solely in-frame clones and lacks some. For V, J and clone size, that table is used; D and trimming come from the DNA. Of around 100,000 clones listed, around 90% are singletons. Material: peripheral blood. The source is a woman aged 55-70 years with acute or convalescent COVID-19.

The CDR3 DNA reads as TGTGCCAGCAGTTTATCCCATCGGGAGACCCAGTACTTC. Protein product: CASSLSHRETQYF. The chain is built from TRBV28 and TRBJ2-5; the D is unclear. Germline V gene data show CDR1 as MDHEN and CDR2 as SYDVKM. V was trimmed by 1 base and J by 5 bases, leaving 8 bases between them. The CDR3 covers 13 residues.